This T cell receptor beta chain appears in the sequencing data of a study of CD8+CD57+ T cells in acquired aplastic anemia. V lost 3 bases, J lost 5 bases, and 6 bases stayed unmatched. The CDR3 extends over 14 amino acids. Germline CDR1 is LNHDA and CDR2 is SQIVND (reference sequence). Investigators profiled TCR beta VDJ and CDR3 from genomic DNA template. TCRdb independently ran MiXCR on the reads; one entry per CDR3 protein. In the table there are some 280,000 distinct CDR3 sequences, roughly 50% of which are singletons. This clonotype was counted at least ten times. What it recognizes is unknown. Whole-study findings and limits: Roughly 28 was the count of CD8+ CDR3 sequences that patients shared with controls.

The chain is built from TRBV19 and TRBJ2-7, with TRBD1 matching over 8 bases. The sample was sorted CD4+, CD8+, or CD8+CD57+ T cells (not recorded which) from PBMCs. This clonotype was sampled from a human donor with severe aplastic anemia or a healthy control (not recorded which). The CDR3: CASSISGGEDEQYF. The CDR3 DNA reads as TGTGCCAGTAGTATCTCAGGGGGCGAAGACGAGCAGTACTTC.